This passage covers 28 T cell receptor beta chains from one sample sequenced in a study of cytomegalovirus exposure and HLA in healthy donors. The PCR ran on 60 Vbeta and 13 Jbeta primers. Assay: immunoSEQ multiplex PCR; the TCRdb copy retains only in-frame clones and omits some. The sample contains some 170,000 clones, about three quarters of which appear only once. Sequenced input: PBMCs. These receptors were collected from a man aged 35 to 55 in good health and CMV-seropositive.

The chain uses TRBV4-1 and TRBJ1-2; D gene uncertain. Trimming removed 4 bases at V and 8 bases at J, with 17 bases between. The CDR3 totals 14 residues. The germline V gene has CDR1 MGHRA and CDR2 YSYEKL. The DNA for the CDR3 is TGCGCCAGCAGCCCCCGCAACAGTATCCTAGGCTACACCTTC. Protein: CASSPRNSILGYTF.

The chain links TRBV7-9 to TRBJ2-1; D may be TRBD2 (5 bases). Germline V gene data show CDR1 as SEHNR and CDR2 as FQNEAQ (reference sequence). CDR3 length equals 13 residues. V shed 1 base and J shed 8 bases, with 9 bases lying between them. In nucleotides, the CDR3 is TGTGCCAGCAGCTTAGTAGGAGGCTATGAGCAGTTCTTC. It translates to CASSLVGGYEQFF.

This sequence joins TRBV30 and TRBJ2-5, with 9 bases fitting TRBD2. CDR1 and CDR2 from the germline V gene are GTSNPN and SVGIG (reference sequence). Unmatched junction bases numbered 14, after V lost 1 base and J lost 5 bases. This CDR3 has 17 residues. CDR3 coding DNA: TGTGCCTGGAGTGACATACTAGCGGGCTACGTAGTGGAGACCCAGTACTTC. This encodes CAWSDILAGYVVETQYF. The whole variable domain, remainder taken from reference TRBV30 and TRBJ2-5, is SQTIHQWPATLVQPVGSPLSLECTVEGTSNPNLYWYRQAAGRGLQLLFYSVGIGQISSEVPQNLSASRPQDRQFILSSKKLLLSDSGFYLCAWSDILAGYVVETQYFGPGTRLLVL.

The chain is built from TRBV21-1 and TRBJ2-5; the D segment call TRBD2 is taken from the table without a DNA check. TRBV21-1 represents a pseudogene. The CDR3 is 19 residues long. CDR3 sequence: CASSKEELAGEYLFETQYF. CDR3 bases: TGTGCCAGCAGCAAAGAAGAGCTAGCGGGAGAGTATTTGTTTGAGACCCAGTACTTC.

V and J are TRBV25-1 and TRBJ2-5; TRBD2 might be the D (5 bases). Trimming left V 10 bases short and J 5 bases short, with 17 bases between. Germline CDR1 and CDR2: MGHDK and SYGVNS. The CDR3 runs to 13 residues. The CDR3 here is CATQRGRGETQYF. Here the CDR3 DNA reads TGTGCCACCCAGAGAGGCCGCGGGGAGACCCAGTACTTC.

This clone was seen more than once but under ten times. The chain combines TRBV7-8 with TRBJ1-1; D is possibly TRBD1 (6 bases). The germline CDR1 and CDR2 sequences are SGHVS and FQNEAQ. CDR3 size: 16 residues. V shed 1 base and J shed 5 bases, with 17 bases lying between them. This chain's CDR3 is CASSLVGGGGETEAFF. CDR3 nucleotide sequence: TGTGCCAGCAGCTTAGTAGGGGGGGGAGGCGAAACTGAAGCTTTCTTT.

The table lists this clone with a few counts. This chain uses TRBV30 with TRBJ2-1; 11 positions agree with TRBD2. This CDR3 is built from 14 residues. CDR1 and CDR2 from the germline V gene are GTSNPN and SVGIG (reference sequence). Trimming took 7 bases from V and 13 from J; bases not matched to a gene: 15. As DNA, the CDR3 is TGTGCCTATATCCCCCAGACTAGCGGGACGGGTCAGTTCTTC. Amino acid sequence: CAYIPQTSGTGQFF.

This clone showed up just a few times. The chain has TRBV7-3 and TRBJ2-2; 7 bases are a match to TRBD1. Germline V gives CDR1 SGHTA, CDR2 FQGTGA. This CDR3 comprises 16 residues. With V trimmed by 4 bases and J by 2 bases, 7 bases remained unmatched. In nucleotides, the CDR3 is TGTGCCAGCAGCTGGGGTCGGACAGGCAACACCGGGGAGCTGTTTTTT. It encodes CASSWGRTGNTGELFF.

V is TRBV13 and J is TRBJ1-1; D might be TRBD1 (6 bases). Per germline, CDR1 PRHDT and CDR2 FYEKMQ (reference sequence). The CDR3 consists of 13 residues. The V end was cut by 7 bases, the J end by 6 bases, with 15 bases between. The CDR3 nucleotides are TGTGCCAGCAAAATTATGGGGGCAGCTGAAGCTTTCTTT. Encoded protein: CASKIMGAAEAFF.

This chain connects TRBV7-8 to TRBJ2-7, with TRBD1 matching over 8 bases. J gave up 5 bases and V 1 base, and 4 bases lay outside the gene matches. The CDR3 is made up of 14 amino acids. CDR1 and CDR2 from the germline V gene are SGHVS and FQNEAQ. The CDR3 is CASSLDGQGHEQYF. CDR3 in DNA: TGTGCCAGCAGCTTAGACGGACAGGGCCACGAGCAGTACTTC.

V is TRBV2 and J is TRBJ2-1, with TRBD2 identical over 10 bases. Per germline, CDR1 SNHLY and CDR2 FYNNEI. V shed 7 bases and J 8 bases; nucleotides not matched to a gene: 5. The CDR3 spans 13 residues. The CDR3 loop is CASNLAGVYEQFF. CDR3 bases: TGTGCCAGCAATCTAGCGGGAGTGTATGAGCAGTTCTTC. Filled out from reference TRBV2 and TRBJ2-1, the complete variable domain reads EPEVTQTPSHQVTQMGQEVILRCVPISNHLYFYWYRQILGQKVEFLVSFYNNEISEKSEIFDDQFSVERPDGSNFTLKIRSTKLEDSAMYFCASNLAGVYEQFFGPGTRLTVL.

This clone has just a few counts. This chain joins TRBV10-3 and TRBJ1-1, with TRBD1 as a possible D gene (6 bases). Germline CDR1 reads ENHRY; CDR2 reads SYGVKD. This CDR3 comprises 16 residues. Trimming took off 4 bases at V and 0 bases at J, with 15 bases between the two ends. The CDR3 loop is CAISGDKLIMNTEAFF. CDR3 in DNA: TGTGCCATCAGTGGGGACAAATTAATTATGAACACTGAAGCTTTCTTT.

The CDR3 loop is CASIWGGYGYTF. The CDR3 DNA reads TGTGCCAGTATCTGGGGGGGCTATGGCTACACCTTC. The V call is TRBV19, the J call TRBJ1-2, with D possibly matching TRBD1 (5 bases). Trimming left V 7 bases short and J 4 bases short, with 10 bases between. The germline V gene encodes CDR1 LNHDA and CDR2 SQIVND (reference sequence). The CDR3 has 12 residues. The full variable domain, with the rest looked up from reference TRBV19 and TRBJ1-2, is DGGITQSPKYLFRKEGQNVTLSCEQNLNHDAMYWYRQDPGQGLRLIYYSQIVNDFQKGDIAEGYSVSREKKESFPLTVTSAQKNPTAFYLCASIWGGYGYTFGSGTRLTVV.

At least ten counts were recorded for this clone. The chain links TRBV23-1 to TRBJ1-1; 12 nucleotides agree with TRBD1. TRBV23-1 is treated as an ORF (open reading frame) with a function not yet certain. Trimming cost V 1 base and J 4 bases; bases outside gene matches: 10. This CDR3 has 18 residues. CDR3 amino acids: CASSQWAGTGGACTEAFF. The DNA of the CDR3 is TGCGCCAGCAGTCAATGGGCCGGGACAGGGGGCGCTTGCACTGAAGCTTTCTTT.

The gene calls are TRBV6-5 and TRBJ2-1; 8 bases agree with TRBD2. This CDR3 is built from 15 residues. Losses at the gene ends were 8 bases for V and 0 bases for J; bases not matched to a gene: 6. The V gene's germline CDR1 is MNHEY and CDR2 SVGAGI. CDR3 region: CASATAGGSYNEQFF. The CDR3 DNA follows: TGTGCCAGCGCAACGGCGGGAGGCTCCTACAATGAGCAGTTCTTC.

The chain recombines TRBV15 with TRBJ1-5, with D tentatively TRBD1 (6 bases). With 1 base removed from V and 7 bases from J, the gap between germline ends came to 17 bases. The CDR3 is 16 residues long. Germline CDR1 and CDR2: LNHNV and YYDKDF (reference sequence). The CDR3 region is CATSRVLTGPGQPQHF. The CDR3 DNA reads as TGTGCCACCAGCAGAGTACTCACAGGGCCAGGCCAGCCCCAGCATTTT.

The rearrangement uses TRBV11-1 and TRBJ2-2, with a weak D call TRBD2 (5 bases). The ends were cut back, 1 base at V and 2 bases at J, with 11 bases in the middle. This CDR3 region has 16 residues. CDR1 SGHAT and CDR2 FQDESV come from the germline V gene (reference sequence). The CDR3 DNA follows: TGTGCCAGCAGCTTAGGAGGGAGCGTTAACACCGGGGAGCTGTTTTTT. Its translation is CASSLGGSVNTGELFF. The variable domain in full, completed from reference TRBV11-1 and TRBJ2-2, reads EAEVAQSPRYKITEKSQAVAFWCDPISGHATLYWYRQILGQGPELLVQFQDESVVDDSQLPKDRFSAERLKGVDSTLKIQPAELGDSAMYLCASSLGGSVNTGELFFGEGSRLTVL.

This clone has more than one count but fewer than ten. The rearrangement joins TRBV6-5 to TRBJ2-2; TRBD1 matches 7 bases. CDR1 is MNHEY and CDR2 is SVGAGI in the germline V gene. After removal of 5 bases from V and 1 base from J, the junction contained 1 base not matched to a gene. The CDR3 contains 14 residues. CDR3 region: CASSRTGNTGELFF. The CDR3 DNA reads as TGTGCCAGCAGTCGGACAGGGAACACCGGGGAGCTGTTTTTT.

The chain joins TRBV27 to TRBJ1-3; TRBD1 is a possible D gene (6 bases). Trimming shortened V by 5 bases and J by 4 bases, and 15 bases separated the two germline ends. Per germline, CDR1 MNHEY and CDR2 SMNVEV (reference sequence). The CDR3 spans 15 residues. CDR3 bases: TGTGCCAGCAGTACCTTGACAGGTTCCGGAAACACCATATATTTT. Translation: CASSTLTGSGNTIYF.

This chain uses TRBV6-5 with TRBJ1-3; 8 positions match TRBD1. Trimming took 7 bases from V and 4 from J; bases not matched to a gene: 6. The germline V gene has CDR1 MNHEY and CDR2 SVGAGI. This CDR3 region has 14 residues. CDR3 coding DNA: TGTGCCAGCAACTCCAGGGGGCTGGGAAACACCATATATTTT. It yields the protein CASNSRGLGNTIYF.

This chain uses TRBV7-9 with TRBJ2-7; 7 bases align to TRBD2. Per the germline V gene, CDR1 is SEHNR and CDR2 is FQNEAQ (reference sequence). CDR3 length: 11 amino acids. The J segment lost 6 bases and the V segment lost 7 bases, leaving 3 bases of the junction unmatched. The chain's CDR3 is CASTPGGEQYF. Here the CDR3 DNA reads TGTGCCAGCACCCCGGGGGGCGAGCAGTACTTC.

DNA for the CDR3: TGTGCCAGCAGTTTATCTACTAGAGAGGGAGAGACCCAGTACTTC. Its translation: CASSLSTREGETQYF. V is TRBV27 and J is TRBJ2-5, with D possibly being TRBD2 (5 bases). Trimming left V 0 bases short and J 4 bases short, with 12 bases between. The CDR3 extends over 15 amino acids. Germline CDR1 MNHEY, CDR2 SMNVEV (reference sequence).

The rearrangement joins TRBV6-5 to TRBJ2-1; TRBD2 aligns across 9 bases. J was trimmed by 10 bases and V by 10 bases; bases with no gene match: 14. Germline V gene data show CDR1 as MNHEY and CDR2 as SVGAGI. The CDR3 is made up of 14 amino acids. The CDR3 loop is CATFNSGGAEEQFF. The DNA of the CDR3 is TGTGCCACCTTTAATAGCGGGGGCGCGGAGGAGCAGTTCTTC.

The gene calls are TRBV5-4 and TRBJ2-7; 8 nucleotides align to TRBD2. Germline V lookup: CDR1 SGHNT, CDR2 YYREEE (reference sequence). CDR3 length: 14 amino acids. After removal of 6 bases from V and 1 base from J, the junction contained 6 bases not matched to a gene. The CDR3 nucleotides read TGTGCCAGCACGGACAGCGGGAGTTCCTACGAGCAGTACTTC. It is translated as CASTDSGSSYEQYF. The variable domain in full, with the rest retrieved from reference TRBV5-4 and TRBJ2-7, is ETGVTQSPTHLIKTRGQQVTLRCSSQSGHNTVSWYQQALGQGPQFIFQYYREEENGRGNFPPRFSGLQFPNYSSELNVNALELDDSALYLCASTDSGSSYEQYFGPGTRLTVT.

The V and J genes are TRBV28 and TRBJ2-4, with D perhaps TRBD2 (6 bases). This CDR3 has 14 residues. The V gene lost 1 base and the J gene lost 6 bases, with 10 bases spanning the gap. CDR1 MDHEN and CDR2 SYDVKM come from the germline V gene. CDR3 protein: CASSLSGTVNIQYF. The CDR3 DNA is TGTGCCAGCAGTTTATCCGGGACTGTAAACATTCAGTACTTC.

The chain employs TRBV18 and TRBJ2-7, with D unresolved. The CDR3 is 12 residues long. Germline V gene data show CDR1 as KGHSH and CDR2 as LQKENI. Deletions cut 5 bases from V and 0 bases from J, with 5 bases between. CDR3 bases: TGTGCCAGCTCATCTAGCTCCTACGAGCAGTACTTC. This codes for CASSSSSYEQYF.

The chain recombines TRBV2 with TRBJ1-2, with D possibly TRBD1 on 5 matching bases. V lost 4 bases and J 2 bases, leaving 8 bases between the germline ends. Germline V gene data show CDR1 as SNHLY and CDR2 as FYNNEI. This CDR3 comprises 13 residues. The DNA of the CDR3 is TGTGCCAGCAGTGTGGAGGGGAACTATGGCTACACCTTC. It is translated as CASSVEGNYGYTF. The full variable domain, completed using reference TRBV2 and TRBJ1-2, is EPEVTQTPSHQVTQMGQEVILRCVPISNHLYFYWYRQILGQKVEFLVSFYNNEISEKSEIFDDQFSVERPDGSNFTLKIRSTKLEDSAMYFCASSVEGNYGYTFGSGTRLTVV.

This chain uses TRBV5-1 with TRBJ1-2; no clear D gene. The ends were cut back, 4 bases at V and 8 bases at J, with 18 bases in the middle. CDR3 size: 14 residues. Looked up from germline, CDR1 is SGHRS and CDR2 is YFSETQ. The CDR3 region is CASSPDEGVGGYTF. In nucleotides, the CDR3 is TGCGCCAGCAGCCCCGACGAGGGAGTGGGGGGCTACACCTTC.